The next 10 T cell receptor beta chains were all read from a single sample in a study of cytomegalovirus exposure and HLA in healthy donors. The PCR ran on 60 Vbeta and 13 Jbeta primers. This table comes from immunoSEQ multiplex PCR, and its TCRdb copy is limited to in-frame clones, with some not included. The top ten clones hold over 20% of a sample with around 67,000 clones, approximately 81% of them seen once. Input material: PBMCs. These receptors were obtained from a woman aged 25 to 39 in good health and CMV-seropositive.

This clone was recorded only once. The rearrangement links TRBV10-2 to TRBJ1-2, with 8 bases lining up with TRBD1. Per germline, CDR1 WSHSY and CDR2 SAAADI. The CDR3 consists of 12 residues. The junction had 4 bases not matched to a gene; V was cut back by 7 bases and J by 6 bases. This CDR3 is CASMTGVDGYTF. For the CDR3, the DNA is TGCGCCAGCATGACAGGGGTCGATGGCTACACCTTC.

V gene TRBV15 combines with J gene TRBJ1-5; TRBD1 matches 7 bases. The junction had 4 bases not matched to a gene; V was cut back by 0 bases and J by 5 bases. The CDR3 extends over 15 amino acids. Germline V gene lookup returns CDR1 LNHNV and CDR2 YYDKDF (reference sequence). The CDR3 DNA reads TGTGCCACCAGCAGAGATCCCACAGGGGATCAGCCCCAGCATTTT. Translated: CATSRDPTGDQPQHF.

J is TRBJ2-3 and V is TRBV25-1, with D hard to call. Germline V CDR1 and CDR2: MGHDK, SYGVNS. The V and J ends lost 4 bases and 1 base respectively, with 12 bases between them. The CDR3 loop spans 15 amino acids. CDR3 residues: CASSATIVRTDTQYF. CDR3 nucleotide sequence: TGTGCCAGCAGTGCAACAATTGTACGCACAGATACGCAGTATTTT. Complete variable domain (other parts from reference TRBV25-1 and TRBJ2-3): EADIYQTPRYLVIGTGKKITLECSQTMGHDKMYWYQQDPGMELHLIHYSYGVNSTEKGDLSSESTVSRIRTEHFPLTLESARPSHTSQYLCASSATIVRTDTQYFGPGTRLTVL.

V and J are TRBV7-8 and TRBJ2-7; D is unclear. CDR3 length: 13 amino acids. Trimming removed 1 base from V and 0 bases from J, with 4 bases in between. Germline assignment: CDR1 SGHVS and CDR2 FQNEAQ. The CDR3 sequence is CASSLVYSYEQYF. The CDR3 nucleotides are TGTGCCAGCAGCTTAGTGTACTCCTACGAGCAGTACTTC.

The V and J genes are TRBV10-3 and TRBJ1-2; TRBD1 aligns across 7 bases. The CDR3 has 11 amino acids. Looked up from germline, CDR1 is ENHRY and CDR2 is SYGVKD. Trimming cost V 1 base and J 13 bases; bases outside gene matches: 3. The CDR3 nucleotides are TGTGCCATCAGTGAGTTCGGGACAGTCACCTTC. Protein product: CAISEFGTVTF.

CDR3 bases: TGCAGCGTTGAGGGTGGAGGCAACTATGGCTACACCTTC. Its protein is CSVEGGGNYGYTF. The chain recombines TRBV29-1 with TRBJ1-2, with unresolved D. Germline V gene sequence: CDR1 SQVTM, CDR2 ANQGSEA. Trimming left V 3 bases short and J 2 bases short, with 10 bases between. The CDR3 runs 13 residues.

The chain joins TRBV29-1 to TRBJ2-2; D uncertain. The CDR3 has 12 residues. Germline values: CDR1 SQVTM, CDR2 ANQGSEA. Trimming removed 2 bases from V and 5 bases from J, with 6 bases in between. The CDR3 spells CSVEPTTGELFF. The CDR3 DNA sequence: TGCAGCGTTGAACCCACTACCGGGGAGCTGTTTTTT.

This clone was found once. The chain combines TRBV11-2 with TRBJ1-1; D may be TRBD1 (5 bases). CDR1 is SGHAT and CDR2 is FQNNGV in the germline V gene. The V gene lost 0 bases and the J gene lost 4 bases, with 9 bases spanning the gap. The CDR3 consists of 14 residues. The CDR3 here is CASSLDQGSTEAFF. The CDR3 DNA follows: TGTGCCAGCAGCTTAGACCAGGGAAGCACTGAAGCTTTCTTT.

This chain uses TRBV4-2 with TRBJ2-7; 7 positions match TRBD1. CDR3 length: 17 residues. The junction had 11 bases not matched to a gene; V was cut back by 3 bases and J by 0 bases. Germline loops: CDR1 LGHNA, CDR2 YNFKEQ. The CDR3 nucleotides are TGTGCCAGCAGCCACCCCGAGGGGGCCCTAAGCTCCTACGAGCAGTACTTC. The encoded protein is CASSHPEGALSSYEQYF.

There are a few counts of this clone. CDR3 sequence: CSIYEGSNQPQHF. The CDR3 DNA sequence: TGCAGCATTTACGAGGGAAGCAATCAGCCCCAGCATTTT. The V and J genes are TRBV29-1 and TRBJ1-5, with unresolved D. Between the trimmed V and J ends, which lost 8 bases and 1 base, there was a span of 12 bases. The CDR3 runs to 13 residues. CDR1 and CDR2 (germline): SQVTM, ANQGSEA.